This T cell receptor beta chain was identified during a study of blood T cell repertoires in COVID-19. The length of the CDR3 is 11 residues. The V and J ends lost 2 bases and 8 bases respectively, with 9 bases between them. CDR1 GTSNPN and CDR2 SVGIG come from the germline V gene (reference sequence). Produced via immunoSEQ multiplex PCR; TCRdb's table is partial and in-frame only. The sample holds around 360,000 clones; around 87% are singletons and the top ten take roughly 2%. The cohort comprised adults aged about 18 to 89 years residing in some 24 US areas. Each participant's cohort was designated according to participant-reported clinical history.

This clonotype was obtained from a man aged 35 to 55 in a cohort exposed to, infected with or recovered from COVID-19 (not recorded which). The sample consisted of PBMCs or T cells enriched from blood (not recorded which). V and J are TRBV30 and TRBJ1-1; D is ambiguous. The CDR3 coding sequence is TGTGCCTGGAGTTCAACAATCGAAGCTTTCTTT. This sequence encodes CAWSSTIEAFF.